A selection of T cell receptor beta chains follows, all from one sample in a study of cytomegalovirus exposure and HLA in healthy donors. Some clones are missing from TCRdb's copy, which holds only in-frame ones; the method was immunoSEQ multiplex PCR. The table includes about 120,000 clones, over 60% detected once. The specimen was PBMCs. These receptors were taken from a man between 18 and 29 years old in good health and CMV-seronegative. Each CDR3 is given with its conserved first and last residue. A D gene is named only where the DNA matches it firmly. Expanded clones are given a class, and other clones once, few, many or no size at all.

CDR3 DNA: TGTGCCAGCAGTTTTCCCGTGGGTCCCCGAGGGCTATCTGAGCAGTTCTTC
CDR3 protein: CASSFPVGPRGLSEQFF
clone size: few
V gene: TRBV27
J gene: TRBJ2-1
D gene: -
CDR3 length: 17

CDR3 DNA: TGTGCCACCAGCAGAGGGGCCCTGGGGAACACCGGGGAGCTGTTTTTT
CDR3 protein: CATSRGALGNTGELFF
clone size: -
V gene: TRBV15
J gene: TRBJ2-2
D gene: -
CDR3 length: 16

CDR3 DNA: TGTGCCAGCAGCCAAGAGGAGGGGTACCCCACAGATACGCAGTATTTT
CDR3 protein: CASSQEEGYPTDTQYF
clone size: few
V gene: TRBV5-4
J gene: TRBJ2-3
D gene: -
CDR3 length: 16

CDR3 DNA: TGTGCCAGCATCGGACCAGGGGGCTCTGGCTACACCTTC
CDR3 protein: CASIGPGGSGYTF
clone size: -
V gene: TRBV6-1
J gene: TRBJ1-2
D gene: TRBD1
CDR3 length: 13

CDR3 DNA: TGTGCCAGTAGTCTGACAGGGGCAGGGCCCGAAGCTTTCTTT
CDR3 protein: CASSLTGAGPEAFF
clone size: once
V gene: TRBV19
J gene: TRBJ1-1
D gene: TRBD1
CDR3 length: 14

CDR3 DNA: TGCGCCAGCAGCTCAACCGGGAACGCATACAATGAGCAGTTCTTC
CDR3 protein: CASSSTGNAYNEQFF
clone size: once
V gene: TRBV5-1
J gene: TRBJ2-1
D gene: -
CDR3 length: 15

CDR3 DNA: TGTGCCAGCAGCAAAGAACCACGGGGACTAGCGGGAAGATACGCGAACACCGGGGAGCTGTTTTTT
CDR3 protein: CASSKEPRGLAGRYANTGELFF
clone size: -
V gene: TRBV21-1
J gene: TRBJ2-2
D gene: -
CDR3 length: 22

CDR3 DNA: TGTGCCAGCAGTGGATCAATCAGGGAAGCTTTCTTT
CDR3 protein: CASSGSIREAFF
clone size: few
V gene: TRBV6-5
J gene: TRBJ1-1
D gene: -
CDR3 length: 12

CDR3 DNA: TGCGCCAGCAGAAAAACAGGGGCTCATGGCTACACCTTC
CDR3 protein: CASRKTGAHGYTF
clone size: -
V gene: TRBV5-1
J gene: TRBJ1-2
D gene: TRBD1
CDR3 length: 13

CDR3 DNA: TGTGCCAGCAGCCCCGGACAGGGGGCGTACGAGCAGTACTTC
CDR3 protein: CASSPGQGAYEQYF
clone size: -
V gene: TRBV5-4
J gene: TRBJ2-7
D gene: TRBD1
CDR3 length: 14

CDR3 DNA: TGTGCCAGCAGTGGCGGGGGTTTATATGGCTACACCTTC
CDR3 protein: CASSGGGLYGYTF
clone size: -
V gene: TRBV28
J gene: TRBJ1-2
D gene: -
CDR3 length: 13

CDR3 DNA: TGCAGCGTTGTTGGGGGACTAGCGGTAGGGGCCTACGAGCAGTACTTC
CDR3 protein: CSVVGGLAVGAYEQYF
clone size: few
V gene: TRBV29-1
J gene: TRBJ2-7
D gene: TRBD2
CDR3 length: 16

CDR3 DNA: TGTGCCAGCAGCTTAACGACTAGCGGGAGCCCAGATACGCAGTATTTT
CDR3 protein: CASSLTTSGSPDTQYF
clone size: -
V gene: TRBV7-3
J gene: TRBJ2-3
D gene: TRBD2
CDR3 length: 16

CDR3 DNA: TGTGCCAGCTCACCGGGACAGGGGACAGATACGCAGTATTTT
CDR3 protein: CASSPGQGTDTQYF
clone size: -
V gene: TRBV18
J gene: TRBJ2-3
D gene: TRBD1
CDR3 length: 14

CDR3 DNA: TGTGCCAGCAGCGTAGGCTGGACTAGCGGGAGTGATGAGCAGTACTTC
CDR3 protein: CASSVGWTSGSDEQYF
clone size: -
V gene: TRBV9
J gene: TRBJ2-7
D gene: TRBD2
CDR3 length: 16

CDR3 DNA: TGTGCCAGCAGGACTAGCGGGAGTGTTTACGAGCAGTACTTC
CDR3 protein: CASRTSGSVYEQYF
clone size: -
V gene: TRBV28
J gene: TRBJ2-7
D gene: TRBD2
CDR3 length: 14

CDR3 DNA: TGTGCCAGCAGCCGAAAAATCAGACTAGCTTTACCTTACAATGAGCAGTTCTTC
CDR3 protein: CASSRKIRLALPYNEQFF
clone size: -
V gene: TRBV7-9
J gene: TRBJ2-1
D gene: TRBD2
CDR3 length: 18

CDR3 DNA: TGTGCCAGCAGCTTTCGGACTAGCGGAGGGGGGTACGAGCAGTACTTC
CDR3 protein: CASSFRTSGGGYEQYF
clone size: once
V gene: TRBV7-9
J gene: TRBJ2-7
D gene: TRBD2
CDR3 length: 16

CDR3 DNA: TGTGCCAGTAGTACCCTCAGGGATGAGCAGTTCTTC
CDR3 protein: CASSTLRDEQFF
clone size: -
V gene: TRBV19
J gene: TRBJ2-1
D gene: -
CDR3 length: 12

CDR3 DNA: TGTGCCAGCAGTTTGGCTAGCAGCTACGAGCAGTACTTC
CDR3 protein: CASSLASSYEQYF
clone size: -
V gene: TRBV27
J gene: TRBJ2-7
D gene: -
CDR3 length: 13

CDR3 DNA: TGTGCCAGCAGCCCCGGGACAGGAGCTTACTATGGCTACACCTTC
CDR3 protein: CASSPGTGAYYGYTF
clone size: few
V gene: TRBV6-5
J gene: TRBJ1-2
D gene: TRBD1
CDR3 length: 15

CDR3 DNA: TGTGCCAGCAGTGAAGGGGCCTCCTCTGGAAACACCATATATTTT
CDR3 protein: CASSEGASSGNTIYF
clone size: few
V gene: TRBV25-1
J gene: TRBJ1-3
D gene: -
CDR3 length: 15

CDR3 DNA: TGTGCCAGCAGCAAAGCCCTAGCGGGAGGCAATGAGCAGTTCTTC
CDR3 protein: CASSKALAGGNEQFF
clone size: -
V gene: TRBV21-1
J gene: TRBJ2-1
D gene: -
CDR3 length: 15

CDR3 DNA: TGTGCCAGCAGCCGAGGGGAGGGGGCGGGGGGTGAGCAGTTCTTC
CDR3 protein: CASSRGEGAGGEQFF
clone size: -
V gene: TRBV28
J gene: TRBJ2-1
D gene: -
CDR3 length: 15

CDR3 DNA: TGTGCCAGCAGTACGACCGGGACAGGGGGTGGCACTGAAGCTTTCTTT
CDR3 protein: CASSTTGTGGGTEAFF
clone size: -
V gene: TRBV28
J gene: TRBJ1-1
D gene: TRBD1
CDR3 length: 16

CDR3 DNA: TGTGCCAGCTCACAAACGGGTCAAGAGACCCAGTACTTC
CDR3 protein: CASSQTGQETQYF
clone size: -
V gene: TRBV18
J gene: TRBJ2-5
D gene: -
CDR3 length: 13

CDR3 DNA: TGTGCCAGCAGTTTTTTACACGGGATGGATAATTCACCCCTCCACTTT
CDR3 protein: CASSFLHGMDNSPLHF
clone size: -
V gene: TRBV27
J gene: TRBJ1-6
D gene: -
CDR3 length: 16

CDR3 DNA: TGTGCCAGCAGTGCTCGAAGGGGGGGGTGGGAAGAGACCCAGTACTTC
CDR3 protein: CASSARRGGWEETQYF
clone size: few
V gene: TRBV2
J gene: TRBJ2-5
D gene: -
CDR3 length: 16

CDR3 DNA: TGTGCCTGGAGTGGAGGCGGGAGCTTGGATACGCAGTATTTT
CDR3 protein: CAWSGGGSLDTQYF
clone size: -
V gene: TRBV30
J gene: TRBJ2-3
D gene: TRBD2
CDR3 length: 14

CDR3 DNA: TGTGCCTGGAGTTGGTCCCGGACAGGGGCGGACACTGAAGCTTTCTTT
CDR3 protein: CAWSWSRTGADTEAFF
clone size: once
V gene: TRBV30
J gene: TRBJ1-1
D gene: TRBD1
CDR3 length: 16

CDR3 DNA: TGTGCCAGCAGCCCGCGGACTAGCTACACAGATACGCAGTATTTT
CDR3 protein: CASSPRTSYTDTQYF
clone size: -
V gene: TRBV9
J gene: TRBJ2-3
D gene: TRBD2
CDR3 length: 15

CDR3 DNA: TGCGCCAGCAGCCAAGGTCCTCGGCTAGGCTCTGGGGCCAACGTCCTGACTTTC
CDR3 protein: CASSQGPRLGSGANVLTF
clone size: -
V gene: TRBV4-1
J gene: TRBJ2-6
D gene: -
CDR3 length: 18

CDR3 DNA: TGCAGCGTTACCGGACAGGGGACTAGCTCCTACAATGAGCAGTTCTTC
CDR3 protein: CSVTGQGTSSYNEQFF
clone size: once
V gene: TRBV29-1
J gene: TRBJ2-1
D gene: -
CDR3 length: 16

CDR3 DNA: TGTGCCAGCTCACCGGTTCAGAACACAGATACGCAGTATTTT
CDR3 protein: CASSPVQNTDTQYF
clone size: -
V gene: TRBV18
J gene: TRBJ2-3
D gene: -
CDR3 length: 14

CDR3 DNA: TGTGCCTGGGTCGATCAGGGCAGGCGTCAAAACTATGGCTACACCTTC
CDR3 protein: CAWVDQGRRQNYGYTF
clone size: -
V gene: TRBV30
J gene: TRBJ1-2
D gene: -
CDR3 length: 16

CDR3 DNA: TGTGCCAGCTCACCACCGAACGGGGAGGGGACTTTCTTT
CDR3 protein: CASSPPNGEGTFF
clone size: -
V gene: TRBV18
J gene: TRBJ1-1
D gene: -
CDR3 length: 13

CDR3 DNA: TGTGCCAGCAGGGCGGGGGGGACAAGCACAGATACGCAGTATTTT
CDR3 protein: CASRAGGTSTDTQYF
clone size: -
V gene: TRBV7-2
J gene: TRBJ2-3
D gene: TRBD2
CDR3 length: 15

CDR3 DNA: TGTGCCAGCAGCCACCAGGGGAACACTGAAGCTTTCTTT
CDR3 protein: CASSHQGNTEAFF
clone size: few
V gene: TRBV7-6
J gene: TRBJ1-1
D gene: -
CDR3 length: 13

CDR3 DNA: TGCGCCAGCAGCTTGGTCGGAGGAGCCTACAATGAGCAGTTCTTC
CDR3 protein: CASSLVGGAYNEQFF
clone size: -
V gene: TRBV5-1
J gene: TRBJ2-1
D gene: -
CDR3 length: 15

CDR3 DNA: TGTGCCAGCAACCCAATAGGGAGCGGTGATGGCTACACCTTC
CDR3 protein: CASNPIGSGDGYTF
clone size: -
V gene: TRBV7-9
J gene: TRBJ1-2
D gene: -
CDR3 length: 14

CDR3 DNA: TGTGCCAGCAGGGCGGAGCACATGAACACTGAAGCTTTCTTT
CDR3 protein: CASRAEHMNTEAFF
clone size: -
V gene: TRBV6-5
J gene: TRBJ1-1
D gene: -
CDR3 length: 14

CDR3 DNA: TGTGCCAGCAGTCCGCGGACAGGGGTTAACTATGGCTACACCTTC
CDR3 protein: CASSPRTGVNYGYTF
clone size: -
V gene: TRBV6-5
J gene: TRBJ1-2
D gene: TRBD1
CDR3 length: 15

CDR3 DNA: TGTGCCAGCAGCTTATCGGCAGGGCAAGAGACCCAGTACTTC
CDR3 protein: CASSLSAGQETQYF
clone size: -
V gene: TRBV7-9
J gene: TRBJ2-5
D gene: -
CDR3 length: 14

CDR3 DNA: TGTGCCTCGAGCTGGGGACAGCTCTACGAGCAGTACTTC
CDR3 protein: CASSWGQLYEQYF
clone size: -
V gene: TRBV30
J gene: TRBJ2-7
D gene: TRBD1
CDR3 length: 13

CDR3 DNA: TGTGCCAGCAGCTCGGGACTAGCGAACACCGGGGAGCTGTTTTTT
CDR3 protein: CASSSGLANTGELFF
clone size: -
V gene: TRBV11-2
J gene: TRBJ2-2
D gene: TRBD2
CDR3 length: 15